This T cell receptor (beta chain) was recovered during a study of blood T cell repertoires in COVID-19. Whole-study context: Acute and convalescent COVID-19 samples came from the United States, Italy and Spain. From T cells, B-cell-depleted T cells, or PBMCs came the material, which was cDNA or gDNA.

Per the original methods: Reference gene primer amplification gave nucleated cell count estimates. Only in-frame clones appear in the TCRdb table, and some are missing; sequencing was by immunoSEQ multiplex PCR. V and J calls and clone size are copied from that table; D and trimming were computed from the DNA. The sample has some 65,000 clones, 85% to 95% seen once; the top ten hold approximately 2.6%. CDR1 SGHAT and CDR2 FQNNGV come from the germline V gene. CDR3 length: 16 residues. Trimming took 4 bases from V and 2 from J, leaving 18 bases between them. The origin of this receptor is a man in his 70s with active COVID-19. Sequencing was performed on peripheral blood. V and J are TRBV11-2 and TRBJ2-7, with D perhaps matching TRBD1 (7 bases). CDR3 coding DNA: TGTGCCAGCAGCTCCCGCGGGACAGTTCGTACCTACGAGCAGTACTTC. It translates to CASSSRGTVRTYEQYF.